This T cell receptor beta chain was recorded in a study of cytomegalovirus exposure and HLA in healthy donors. A word on this clone: As yet, its antigen is unknown.

Study-wide points: According to the study, roughly 160 TCR beta chains were cytomegalovirus-associated.

Method: immunoSEQ multiplex PCR; TCRdb's copy keeps in-frame clones and lacks some. Among about 120,000 clones listed, about nine tenths were seen once. Germline trimming cut 5 bases from V and 3 bases from J; bases unmatched to any gene: 2. Germline V gives CDR1 MNHEY, CDR2 SMNVEV (reference sequence). The CDR3 sequence is 13 residues long. This TCR was sampled from a man younger than 35 in good health and CMV-seronegative. V usage is TRBV27 and J usage is TRBJ2-7, with 9 bases fitting TRBD1. Specimen: PBMCs. CDR3 DNA sequence: TGTGCCAGCAGTGGACAGGGGATCTACGAGCAGTACTTC. Translation: CASSGQGIYEQYF.